The 21 T cell receptor beta chains given below trace back to one sample, sequenced in a study of cytomegalovirus exposure and HLA in healthy donors. PCR was performed using 60 Vbeta and 13 Jbeta primers. The table came from immunoSEQ multiplex PCR; TCRdb's copy has only in-frame clones and leaves some out. The table lists about 160,000 clones, 84% of them singletons. Sample: PBMCs. These TCRs come from a man in his late teens or twenties in good health and CMV-seronegative.

The V call is TRBV7-2, the J call TRBJ1-1; a weak D match, TRBD1 (6 bases). CDR1 SGHTA and CDR2 FQGNSA come from the germline V gene. Trimming shortened V by 5 bases and J by 1 base, and 17 bases separated the two germline ends. This CDR3 has 16 residues. CDR3: CASSLGAGRGNTEAFF. The CDR3 DNA sequence: TGTGCCAGCAGCCTAGGGGCGGGCAGGGGGAACACTGAAGCTTTCTTT.

The V gene is TRBV7-9, the J gene TRBJ1-2; D unclear. This CDR3 is 14 amino acids long. The V end lost 1 base, the J end lost 4 bases, and 10 bases lay between the germline ends. The germline gives CDR1 SEHNR, CDR2 FQNEAQ (reference sequence). In nucleotides, the CDR3 is TGTGCCAGCAGCTTAGATTTTTCCGGCTATGGCTACACCTTC. Translation gives CASSLDFSGYGYTF.

This chain uses TRBV29-1 with TRBJ2-5; D is possibly TRBD1 (6 bases). From germline, CDR1 is SQVTM and CDR2 ANQGSEA. The CDR3 is 14 amino acids. The V end was cut by 4 bases, the J end by 2 bases, with 14 bases between. The CDR3 DNA reads TGCAGCGTTGGCCCCCGGGACAAGCAAGAGACCCAGTACTTC. It is translated as CSVGPRDKQETQYF.

This rearrangement joins TRBV4-1 to TRBJ2-2; TRBD1 might be the D (6 bases). CDR3 length: 15 residues. V gave up 3 bases and J gave up 4 bases, with 12 bases separating them. Germline V gene lookup returns CDR1 MGHRA and CDR2 YSYEKL. The CDR3 reads CASSQRTDLTGELFF. The CDR3, as DNA: TGCGCCAGCAGCCAGCGGACAGACCTCACCGGGGAGCTGTTTTTT.

The chain joins TRBV5-1 to TRBJ2-7, with TRBD1 matching 8 bases. V lost 3 bases to trimming and J lost 5 bases; unmatched junction nucleotides: 7. CDR1 is SGHRS, CDR2 YFSETQ, per germline. The CDR3 spans 14 residues. The CDR3 DNA sequence: TGCGCCAGCAGCTCCACAGGGGGGTCCGACGAGCAGTACTTC. This sequence encodes CASSSTGGSDEQYF. Variable domain in full (rest from reference TRBV5-1 and TRBJ2-7): KAGVTQTPRYLIKTRGQQVTLSCSPISGHRSVSWYQQTPGQGLQFLFEYFSETQRNKGNFPGRFSGRQFSNSRSEMNVSTLELGDSALYLCASSSTGGSDEQYFGPGTRLTVT.

V gene TRBV9 combines with J gene TRBJ1-2, with 7 bases fitting TRBD1. After removal of 2 bases from V and 4 bases from J, the junction contained 8 bases not matched to a gene. Per germline, CDR1 SGDLS and CDR2 YYNGEE. The CDR3 length is 15 residues. The chain's CDR3 is CASSVGLGQPYGYTF. The CDR3 region has the DNA TGTGCCAGCAGCGTCGGGCTGGGACAGCCCTATGGCTACACCTTC.

The table lists this clone with a few counts. The rearrangement links TRBV19 to TRBJ1-5; unclear D gene. Trimming cost V 4 bases and J 7 bases, with 14 bases left between them. Germline V lookup: CDR1 LNHDA, CDR2 SQIVND (reference sequence). The CDR3 sequence is 14 residues long. For the CDR3, the DNA is TGTGCCAGTAGTACTGGGAGGCCACGGCAGCCCCAGCATTTT. This encodes CASSTGRPRQPQHF.

On this clone itself: Other DNA sequences in the same sample also yield this CDR3. The chain carries TRBV2 and TRBJ2-7; tentative D call: TRBD2 (7 bases). CDR3 length equals 15 residues. The germline gives CDR1 SNHLY, CDR2 FYNNEI. Trimming shortened V by 3 bases and J by 2 bases, and 14 bases separated the two germline ends. The CDR3 region is CASSEGGTSTYEQYF. The CDR3 coding sequence is TGTGCCAGCAGTGAGGGAGGGACATCCACCTACGAGCAGTACTTC.

CDR3 region: CATSRDRGTSFYRGELFF. In nucleotides, the CDR3 is TGTGCCACCAGCAGGGACCGAGGGACTAGCTTCTATCGCGGGGAGCTGTTTTTT. V gene TRBV15 combines with J gene TRBJ2-2; 9 bases are a match to TRBD2. This CDR3 region has 18 residues. V lost 3 bases and J lost 7; bases outside the gene matches: 15. Germline CDR1 LNHNV, CDR2 YYDKDF (reference sequence).

This chain links TRBV7-2 with TRBJ2-7, with 10 bases identical to TRBD2. Per germline, CDR1 SGHTA and CDR2 FQGNSA. CDR3 length: 14 residues. V trimming: 2 bases; J trimming: 4 bases; junction bases outside the gene matches: 2. This CDR3 reads CASSLSAGGYEQYF. The CDR3 DNA follows: TGTGCCAGCAGCTTATCAGCGGGAGGGTACGAGCAGTACTTC.

This chain uses TRBV12-5 with TRBJ1-5, with D perhaps TRBD1 (5 bases). Germline V gene lookup returns CDR1 LGHNT and CDR2 FRNRAP. This CDR3 has 17 amino acids. V was cut by 0 bases and J by 5 bases, with 17 bases left in between. CDR3: CASGLVDLVRVDQPQHF. CDR3 nucleotide sequence: TGTGCTAGTGGTTTGGTAGATTTGGTCAGGGTCGATCAGCCCCAGCATTTT.

This chain joins TRBV28 and TRBJ1-2; 7 nucleotides match TRBD1. There are 15 residues in the CDR3. Germline CDR1 is MDHEN and CDR2 is SYDVKM. Unmatched junction bases numbered 8, after V lost 4 bases and J lost 3 bases. The CDR3 region has the DNA TGTGCCAGCAGTTCAGGGGGATGGGTGGACTATGGCTACACCTTC. This translates into CASSSGGWVDYGYTF.

The rearrangement links TRBV5-1 to TRBJ1-5; D gene ambiguous. This CDR3 spans 15 amino acids. The V gene lost 0 bases and the J gene lost 0 bases, with 7 bases spanning the gap. Germline loops: CDR1 SGHRS, CDR2 YFSETQ. CDR3 nucleotide sequence: TGCGCCAGCAGCTTGGACGGTTATAGCAATCAGCCCCAGCATTTT. As protein: CASSLDGYSNQPQHF.

The V call is TRBV18, the J call TRBJ1-4; tentative D call: TRBD1 (5 bases). Germline CDR1 reads KGHSH; CDR2 reads LQKENI. V was pared by 0 bases and J by 12 bases, with 14 bases between. CDR3 length: 14 residues. CDR3 DNA: TGTGCCAGCTCACCACCGGGATTGCGGGGGGAACTGTTTTTT. Protein sequence: CASSPPGLRGELFF.

This chain uses TRBV27 with TRBJ2-7; D may be TRBD2 (5 bases). Trimming pared 1 base from V and 3 bases from J, leaving 16 bases between. Germline CDR1 MNHEY, CDR2 SMNVEV (reference sequence). The CDR3 covers 16 residues. The CDR3 nucleotides read TGTGCCAGCAGTTTATTAGCGACCAACTCCCTCTACGAGCAGTACTTC. This gives the protein CASSLLATNSLYEQYF.

The chain carries TRBV4-1 and TRBJ2-7, with a possible D match to TRBD2 (6 bases). Germline V gene lookup returns CDR1 MGHRA and CDR2 YSYEKL. Trimming pared 5 bases from V and 0 bases from J, leaving 14 bases between. CDR3 length equals 15 residues. CDR3 loop: CASSERDLNSYEQYF. As DNA, the CDR3 is TGCGCCAGCAGCGAAAGGGACTTAAACTCCTACGAGCAGTACTTC.

The rearrangement uses TRBV7-2 and TRBJ2-1; D is undetermined. The CDR3 extends over 13 amino acids. CDR1 SGHTA and CDR2 FQGNSA come from the germline V gene. Trimming took 5 bases from V and 7 from J, leaving 12 bases between them. The CDR3 reads CASSTGPRNEQFF. The CDR3 DNA sequence: TGTGCCAGCAGCACGGGTCCCCGGAATGAGCAGTTCTTC. Complete variable domain (other parts from reference TRBV7-2 and TRBJ2-1): GAGVSQSPSNKVTEKGKDVELRCDPISGHTALYWYRQSLGQGLEFLIYFQGNSAPDKSGLPSDRFSAERTGGSVSTLTIQRTQQEDSAVYLCASSTGPRNEQFFGPGTRLTVL.

The genes are TRBV11-2 and TRBJ1-6, with unresolved D. V gave up 6 bases and J gave up 0 bases, with 6 bases separating them. CDR3 length equals 14 residues. The germline V gene has CDR1 SGHAT and CDR2 FQNNGV. CDR3 sequence: CASSPGSYNSPLHF. The CDR3 nucleotides are TGTGCCAGCAGTCCGGGCTCCTATAATTCACCCCTCCACTTT.

The chain uses TRBV7-9 and TRBJ2-3, with TRBD2 identical over 10 bases. V lost 5 bases, J lost 2 bases, and 4 bases stayed unmatched. Looked up from germline, CDR1 is SEHNR and CDR2 is FQNEAQ (reference sequence). The CDR3 extends over 15 amino acids. The CDR3 sequence is CASSPGLADTDTQYF. CDR3 bases: TGTGCCAGCAGCCCCGGACTAGCGGACACAGATACGCAGTATTTT.

V and J are TRBV2 and TRBJ2-4; D uncertain. The germline V gene has CDR1 SNHLY and CDR2 FYNNEI. CDR3 size: 19 residues. V shed 8 bases and J shed 0 bases, with 26 bases lying between them. The CDR3 DNA reads as TGTGCCAGCGGGTTCGAATACACAGATAACAGTCTAGCCAAAAACATTCAGTACTTC. Translating it yields CASGFEYTDNSLAKNIQYF.

V gene TRBV5-1 combines with J gene TRBJ1-3; tentatively, D is TRBD1 (5 bases). This CDR3 is 16 amino acids long. Germline lookup yields CDR1 SGHRS and CDR2 YFSETQ. Trimming pared 3 bases from V and 1 base from J, leaving 14 bases between. The CDR3 here is CASSWGETRSGNTIYF. The CDR3 DNA sequence: TGCGCCAGCAGCTGGGGGGAGACAAGATCTGGAAACACCATATATTTT. The full variable domain, completed using reference TRBV5-1 and TRBJ1-3, is KAGVTQTPRYLIKTRGQQVTLSCSPISGHRSVSWYQQTPGQGLQFLFEYFSETQRNKGNFPGRFSGRQFSNSRSEMNVSTLELGDSALYLCASSWGETRSGNTIYFGEGSWLTVV.